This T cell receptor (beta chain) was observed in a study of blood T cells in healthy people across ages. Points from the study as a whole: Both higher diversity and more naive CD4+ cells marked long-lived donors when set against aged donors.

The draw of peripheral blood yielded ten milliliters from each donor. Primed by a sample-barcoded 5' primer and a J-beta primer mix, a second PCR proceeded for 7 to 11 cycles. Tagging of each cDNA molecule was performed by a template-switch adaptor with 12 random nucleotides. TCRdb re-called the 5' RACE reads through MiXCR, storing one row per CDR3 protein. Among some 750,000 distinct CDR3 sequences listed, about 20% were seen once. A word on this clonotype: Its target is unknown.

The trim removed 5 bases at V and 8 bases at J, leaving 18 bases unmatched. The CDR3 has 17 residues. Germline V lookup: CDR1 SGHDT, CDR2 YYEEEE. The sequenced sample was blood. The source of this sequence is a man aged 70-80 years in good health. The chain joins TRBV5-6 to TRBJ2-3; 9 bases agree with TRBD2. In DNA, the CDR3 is TGTGCCAGCAGAAAATCTAGCGGGACTCCTAATTTCGCTACGCAGTATTTT. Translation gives CASRKSSGTPNFATQYF. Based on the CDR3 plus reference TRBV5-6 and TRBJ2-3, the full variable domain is DAGVTQSPTHLIKTRGQQVTLRCSPKSGHDTVSWYQQALGQGPQFIFQYYEEEERQRGNFPDRFSGHQFPNYSSELNVNALLLGDSALYLCASRKSSGTPNFATQYFGPGTRLTVL.